This TCR beta chain derives from a study of T cells in tuberculosis. The germline V and J ends were trimmed by 3 bases and 2 bases, with 8 bases remaining between them. This CDR3 contains 15 residues. The germline V gene encodes CDR1 MNHEY and CDR2 SMNVEV (reference sequence). Unsorted cryopreserved PBMC were sequenced, averaging around 94,000 T cells per clinical donor. Produced via immunoSEQ multiplex PCR; TCRdb's table is partial and in-frame only. Found here are about 24,000 clones, less than 97% of them singletons; the top ten hold 9% to 9.5%. The genes are TRBV27 and TRBJ2-6; perhaps TRBD2 as D (5 bases). This TCR derives from a donor aged 5-35 years with latent tuberculosis or without tuberculosis infection. The sample comprised PBMCs. CDR3 bases: TGTGCCAGCAGTTTCCTCGGGGCTGGGGCCAACGTCCTGACTTTC. This gives the protein CASSFLGAGANVLTF.